Listed here is a single T cell receptor (beta chain). Its antigen target is currently unknown. At one of its ends the junction is not consistent with the germline gene, which may arise from a read error. This sample is drawn from a study of tumor and adjacent non-tumor tissue in lung cancer (dated by TCRdb to the late 2010s). Regarding the research as a whole: By cancer type, the cohort comprised 12 adenocarcinoma patients, a couple of squamous cell carcinoma patients and 1 small cell lung cancer patient. The 15 enrolled patients, of whom some ten were men and 5 were women, were aged 31 to 76 years and were diagnosed with TNM stage I to III disease. Sequencing produced some 130,000,000 productive TCRbeta reads in total, an average of about 4 million reads per sample. The study compared bulk TCRbeta repertoires from lung tumor tissue and matched distant non-tumor lung tissue of roughly 15 lung cancer patients. Approximately 31 paired specimens, one tumor and one normal lung sample per patient, were profiled by TCRbeta CDR3 sequencing. Broader findings and caveats from the paper: Younger patients had significantly higher TCR diversity, and higher tumor TCR diversity was associated with shorter overall and disease-free survival. Because peripheral blood was not sequenced, the blood TCRbeta repertoires of the lung cancer patients in the study went unexamined. Neither the sequencing platform nor unique molecular identifiers are mentioned in the methods. Tumor tissue showed significantly greater TCR diversity (inverse Simpson) than normal lung tissue (431.37 vs 166.20, P = 0.0075, Mann-Whitney U test). The cohort had only approximately 16 patients, and the authors noted that larger samples and more detailed clinical data are needed. A significantly larger cumulative share of the repertoire was made up by the top 100 clones in normal lung than in tumor tissue.

The receptor library was made with multiplex PCR. For sequencing, an Illumina HiSeq 2500 was employed. TCRbeta libraries were built by three rounds of nested PCR using primers (Table S4), following protocols modified from ARM-PCR. PCR products of 200-500 bp were gel-excised and purified with the QIAquick gel extraction kit before sequencing. In the original analysis: Trimmomatic was used to clean the reads, FLASH was used to merge the reads into complete CDR3 sequences, and MiTCR was used to assign the reads to V(D)J germline segments. Clonal diversity was computed as the inverse Simpson's index with VDJtools. Productive reads were defined as in-frame sequences without a premature stop codon. The public reads were run again by TCRdb, first through fastp at Q25 and then through MiXCR, and only productive beta chains were kept. Entries are consolidated by CDR3 protein sequence, retaining the most common genes and DNA. The authors' filters were not applied to this entry. For this sample the table gives about 50,000 distinct CDR3 sequences, of which about 80% were detected only once. Clones ranked in the top ten supply around 25% of the sample.

CDR1 and CDR2 (LGHNA, YSLEER) derive from the germline V gene. Reading from cysteine to phenylalanine, the CDR3 counts 17 amino acids. Only the CDR3 DNA stays, 51 bases, in frame from base 1. RNA was isolated from bulk unsorted tissue, and RNA quality was assessed with a NanoDrop ND-1000 and an Agilent 2100. For the normal lung samples, distant non-tumor tissue was collected more than 3 cm away from the tumor edge. Donors were newly diagnosed lung cancer patients admitted for thoracic surgery in China between August and November 2014, without prior chemotherapy. Anyone who had undergone radiotherapy or chemotherapy before, or who had another cancer at the same time, was left out of the study. Surgical tissue pieces of 1-2 cm3 were preserved in RNAlater solution and stored at -80 °C until use.

The clonotype was recovered from an older woman with non-small cell lung cancer. Recombination connected TRBV4-3 to TRBJ2-6; the D segment could be TRBD1, given 6 matching bases. Material: distant non-tumor lung tissue. The CDR3 amino acid sequence is: CASSRRQESSGVNVLTF. The nucleotides are TGCGCCAGCAGCCGAAGACAGGAGAGTTCTGGGGTCAACGTCCTGACTTTC.